This T cell receptor beta chain was recovered during a study of blood T cells in healthy people across ages (dated by TCRdb to about 2015). Background on the whole study: In model experiments, roughly one uniquely barcoded TCR beta cDNA molecule per two T cells was captured by template switching. Donors of different ages were randomly distributed across sequencing lanes to avoid experimental bias. Using deep sequencing normalized with unique cDNA molecular identifiers, the study measured how TCR beta repertoire diversity changes with age. Two additional independent replicas of 1 million unique cDNA reads from the same blood draw were analyzed for two donors (one aged 18 to 30 and one aged 80 or older). Donors were grouped into four age groups: young (average roughly 17 years), middle-aged (around 39), aged (around 66) and long-lived (roughly 80).

Including cysteine and phenylalanine, the CDR3 has 15 amino acids. The only DNA kept is the CDR3, 45 bases in frame from the first base. Trimming at the junction amounts to 0 bases on V and 0 bases on J, and the germline ends lie 10 bases apart. CDR1 DFQATT and CDR2 SNEGSKA are derived from the germline V gene (reference sequence). Donors were a few dozen systemically healthy Caucasian individuals from Russia aged roughly 6 to 100 years. Around 10 milliliters of peripheral blood were drawn from each donor into EDTA-treated Vacutainer tubes. Ficoll-Paque density-gradient centrifugation was used to isolate PBMCs, with at least 6.5 million per sample. Total RNA, at least 6 micrograms per sample, was extracted from PBMCs with Trizol reagent. The percentages of naive CD45RAhigh/CD27high T cells were determined by flow cytometry on a PBMC aliquot from every donor. In its sample, this clonotype was seen a few times. Its antigen is currently not known. The input lacks base qualities; no much larger clone sits a single base away.

What the study reported, not specific to this receptor: Compared with the aged group, the long-lived group had more naive CD4+ T cells, fewer expanded clones and increased TCR diversity, suggesting age selection. The percentage of naive T cells measured by flow cytometry correlated strongly with observed TCR beta diversity. Total diversity estimates from one million sequenced T cells were considered lower bounds and underestimates. Because profiling used bulk unsorted PBMCs, naive and antigen-experienced compartments could not be compared conclusively. As age increased, observed TCR beta diversity per million T cells dropped in a roughly linear way, and a significant reduction was already evident by age 40. Because donor CMV infection status was unknown, age-related changes in expanded clonotypes were potentially confounded.

The method was 5' RACE. Instrument on record: Illumina HiSeq 2500. A second PCR of roughly 7 to 11 cycles was performed with a sample-barcoded 5' primer and a J-beta primer mix. A unique molecular identifier was introduced onto each TCR beta cDNA molecule by a template-switch 5' adaptor carrying 12 random nucleotides. At least 2.5 million CDR3-containing paired-end reads were obtained from each sample. The Mint cDNA synthesis kit, primed by a TRBC-specific oligonucleotide, was used to synthesize first-strand cDNA from all RNA. Following uracil-DNA glycosylase treatment, all cDNA underwent a first 18-cycle PCR with the universal primers M1SS and BC2_uni_R. Under the source paper's analysis protocol: Each sample was normalized by randomly selecting 1 million high-quality reads, each carrying a distinct molecular identifier. Instead of being binned into consensus sequences, reads that shared molecular identifiers were thrown out. MiTCR, with a Q25 quality threshold and the strictest error-elimination algorithm, was used for CDR3 identification, clonotype clustering and error correction. A nonparametric unseen species model with Euler transformation was used to estimate lower-bound total TCR beta diversity. Clones were called with MiXCR by TCRdb after fastp trimmed the public reads at Q25, and only in-frame beta chains were retained. Merged by CDR3 protein, the rows form single entries marked with the most common genes and DNA. The V and J calls reflect TCRdb's pipeline rather than the authors' work. In this sample the table shows 1.5 million to 2 million distinct CDR3 sequences, roughly 49% of which occur a single time. The top ten hold more than 2% of the sample.

The V and J genes are TRBV20-1 and TRBJ2-3; the D segment could be TRBD2, given 5 matching bases. The sample comprised blood. The receptor was isolated from a woman in her thirties or forties in good health. The encoded CDR3 is CSARDPRTSTDTQYF. The nucleotides are TGCAGTGCTAGAGATCCCAGGACTAGCACAGATACGCAGTATTTT.